This T cell receptor beta chain appears in the sequencing data of a study of lymphopenia after photon versus proton radiotherapy (dated by TCRdb to the late 2010s). Study-wide context: The study compared the immunological effects of photon versus proton radiation therapy in patients with gastrointestinal tumors who developed high-grade lymphopenia. The study was designed to characterize how the impact on the immune system differs between the two radiation modalities. The cohort comprised about 22 patients with gastrointestinal tumors who received either photon or proton therapy and then developed lymphopenia. General findings and caveats noted by the study authors: Across the cohort, an inverse correlation was found between a larger post-nadir drop in TCR diversity and overall survival time among patients who died. Relative stability during treatment was observed in proton-treated patients, whereas loss of naive T cells and TCR diversity and gain of effector/memory populations were observed in photon-treated patients. The survival association was assessed only in patients who died, and the authors presented better survival with proton therapy as a possibility rather than a demonstrated result. After the lymphocyte count nadir, oligoclonal expansion, especially of CD8+ Temra cells, was observed in photon-treated repertoires, and the drop in diversity was driven by this expansion.

Library preparation employed the immunoSEQ multiplex PCR assay. T cell repertoires were profiled by deep sequencing of rearranged TCR beta loci, alongside multiparametric flow cytometry. TCRdb carries this immuneACCESS record with in-frame sequences only. Its versions omit some clonotypes, under half of them owing to an unresolved V gene in the studies checked, with the rest unexplained. This sample lists over 20,000 clones; around 86% were detected once. The biggest ten clones account for approximately 3.7% of the sample. Turning to this clone: The clone's antigen remains unknown. No clone much larger than this one lies a single base away; base qualities are absent.

Looking up the germline V gene (reference sequence) yields CDR1 SGHNT and CDR2 YYREEE. V and J are truncated by 3 bases and 3 bases respectively, leaving an intervening sequence of 19 bases. There are 16 amino acids in the CDR3, from cysteine to phenylalanine inclusive. Only CDR3 DNA remains: 48 bases, in frame from the first base. The source is a woman in her 50s with pancreatic cancer. The chain is made from TRBV5-4 and TRBJ2-7; no D gene is confidently identified. The sequences come from peripheral blood, collected from a patient treated with photon-based radiotherapy. CDR3 reads: CASSCPGAHTHYEQYF. The nucleotide sequence is TGTGCCAGCAGCTGCCCCGGTGCACATACCCACTACGAGCAGTACTTC.